A single sample is the source of the 12 T cell receptor beta chains below, sequenced in a study of T cells in Graves' hyperthyroidism and ophthalmopathy. Amplified TCR beta CDR3 regions came from RNA transcripts. When the TCR CDR3 underwent first-round RT-PCR, the HTBI primer set was used. In TCRdb, the multiplex PCR reads were re-called with MiXCR into one record per CDR3 protein. The sample carries fewer than 900,000 distinct CDR3 sequences, approximately 19% recorded once. Sequencing used blood. These receptors originate from a woman between 50 and 59 years old with Graves' hyperthyroidism that later progressed to Graves' ophthalmopathy.

This clonotype was picked up a small number of times. The genes are TRBV10-2 and TRBJ2-1, with D perhaps assigned TRBD1 or TRBD2 (5 bases each). CDR1 is WSHSY and CDR2 is SAAADI in the germline V gene. This CDR3 region has 13 residues. V was cut by 5 bases and J by 6 bases, with 11 bases left in between. The CDR3 region is CASSLGTCNEQFF. The CDR3 DNA sequence: TGCGCCAGCAGTCTAGGGACGTGCAATGAGCAGTTCTTC.

Ten or more counts support this clonotype. The rearrangement joins TRBV30 to TRBJ1-4; D is possibly TRBD1 (5 bases). The CDR3 totals 13 residues. V lost 4 bases to trimming and J lost 8 bases, with 14 bases between them. Germline-derived CDR1 and CDR2 are GTSNPN and SVGIG (reference sequence). Here the CDR3 DNA reads TGTGCCTGGACCGACAGTGGGTCGGAAAAACTGTTTTTT. Its protein product is CAWTDSGSEKLFF.

The sample holds a few counts of this clonotype. This chain uses TRBV11-2 with TRBJ2-5, with 9 positions matching TRBD2. CDR1 SGHAT and CDR2 FQNNGV come from the germline V gene. This CDR3 is 18 amino acids long. The V and J ends lost 2 bases and 5 bases, in that order; junction bases with no gene match: 15. CDR3 bases: TGTGCCAGCAGCTTATGGCGTAGCGGGGGAGATGCACGGGAGACCCAGTACTTC. Amino acids: CASSLWRSGGDARETQYF.

This rearrangement joins TRBV19 to TRBJ1-1, with 9 nucleotides matching TRBD1. Germline V gene data show CDR1 as LNHDA and CDR2 as SQIVND (reference sequence). Trimming removed 6 bases from V and 5 bases from J; junction bases left unmatched: 10. The CDR3 runs to 15 residues. CDR3 sequence: CASRPTGGRRTEAFF. CDR3 coding DNA: TGTGCCAGTAGACCTACAGGGGGCAGAAGGACTGAAGCTTTCTTT.

The table lists this clonotype with many counts. The chain has TRBV7-8 and TRBJ1-5; no clear D gene. The V gene's germline CDR1 is SGHVS and CDR2 FQNEAQ. V lost 1 base to trimming and J lost 3 bases, with 16 bases between them. This CDR3 spans 17 amino acids. CDR3 sequence reads: CASSLVSGRANNQPQHF. The CDR3 DNA is TGTGCCAGCAGCTTAGTTTCTGGGAGGGCGAACAATCAGCCCCAGCATTTT.

This clonotype was counted a few times. The V gene is TRBV3-1, the J gene TRBJ1-5, with TRBD1 as a possible D gene (6 bases). The V and J ends lost 4 bases and 4 bases respectively, with 14 bases between them. The CDR3 extends over 15 amino acids. Germline-derived CDR1 and CDR2 are LGHDT and YNNKEL (reference sequence). The chain's CDR3 is CASSPPGGLNQPQHF. CDR3 bases: TGTGCCAGCAGCCCCCCCGGGGGGCTGAATCAGCCCCAGCATTTT.

This clonotype was recorded at least ten times. The chain has TRBV2 and TRBJ2-2; 7 bases align to TRBD2. The ends lost 6 bases at V and 4 bases at J; junction bases unmatched: 5. The CDR3 totals 14 residues. Germline lookup yields CDR1 SNHLY and CDR2 FYNNEI. CDR3 sequence reads: CASSAGVGTGELFF. In nucleotides, the CDR3 is TGTGCCAGCAGCGCGGGGGTCGGCACCGGGGAGCTGTTTTTT.

The chain carries TRBV12-3 or TRBV12-4 and TRBJ1-4; TRBD1 is a possible D gene (5 bases). V lost 8 bases, J lost 4 bases, and 11 bases lay in between. The CDR3 runs to 13 residues. CDR3 bases: TGTGCCAGCGGGGCAGGCTATAATGAAAAACTGTTTTTT. Its translation: CASGAGYNEKLFF.

In this sample, this clonotype turned up many times. The V and J genes are TRBV20-1 and TRBJ1-4; D not certain. From germline, CDR1 is DFQATT and CDR2 SNEGSKA (reference sequence). V dropped 6 bases and J dropped 0 bases, with 17 bases sitting between them. CDR3 length: 16 residues. The CDR3 DNA sequence: TGCAGTGCCGTGGCCCCCGGTGGAACAACTAATGAAAAACTGTTTTTT. Its translation is CSAVAPGGTTNEKLFF.

This clonotype came up many times. V is TRBV12-3 or TRBV12-4 and J is TRBJ1-5; 9 bases fit TRBD1. CDR3 size: 14 residues. The V and J ends lost 5 bases and 5 bases, in that order; junction bases with no gene match: 4. This chain's CDR3 is CASSGTGRDQPQHF. Written as DNA, the CDR3 is TGTGCCAGCAGTGGGACAGGGCGTGATCAGCCCCAGCATTTT.

The sample holds a few counts of this clonotype. The chain carries TRBV9 and TRBJ2-5; tentatively, D is TRBD1 (5 bases). Trimming shortened V by 0 bases and J by 0 bases, and 9 bases separated the two germline ends. CDR3 length: 15 residues. The germline V gene encodes CDR1 SGDLS and CDR2 YYNGEE. Written as DNA, the CDR3 is TGTGCCAGCAGCGTAGGGACACCGTACCAAGAGACCCAGTACTTC. Translated, it gives CASSVGTPYQETQYF.

Many counts were recorded for this clonotype. The genes are TRBV12-3 or TRBV12-4 and TRBJ2-1; D unclear. V lost 3 bases and J 9 bases, leaving 9 bases between the germline ends. The CDR3 contains 12 residues. The CDR3 region has the DNA TGTGCCAGCAGTTTGGGGTTGGTTGAGCAGTTCTTC. Amino acid sequence: CASSLGLVEQFF.